What follows describes a single T cell receptor (beta chain). Enrolled during active infection, Seattle patients were then followed longitudinally. The source of the sample is a study of blood T cell repertoires in COVID-19. Across the study: Sites across the United States, Italy and Spain contributed samples from acute and convalescent COVID-19.

The V gene's germline CDR1 is SQVTM and CDR2 ANQGSEA. This CDR3 spans 13 amino acids. J gave up 5 bases and V 2 bases, and 4 bases lay outside the gene matches. The authors' processing: Amplified reference gene primers provided the basis for estimating nucleated cell counts. Method: immunoSEQ multiplex PCR; TCRdb's copy keeps in-frame clones and lacks some. V and J calls and clone size are as listed in that table; D and trimming were resolved from the DNA. The sample records fewer than 450,000 clones, around 88% being singletons. The chain couples TRBV29-1 to TRBJ1-1; TRBD1 aligns across 8 bases. Sequencing used peripheral blood. This receptor was identified in a woman in her 50s with COVID-19, enrolled during active disease. The CDR3 DNA reads TGCAGCGTTGAACCAGGGGGCCTTACTGAAGCTTTCTTT. Translating it yields CSVEPGGLTEAFF. Combining the CDR3 with reference TRBV29-1 and TRBJ1-1 gives the whole variable domain SAVISQKPSRDICQRGTSLTIQCQVDSQVTMMFWYRQQPGQSLTLIATANQGSEATYESGFVIDKFPISRPNLTFSTLTVSNMSPEDSSIYLCSVEPGGLTEAFFGQGTRLTVV.